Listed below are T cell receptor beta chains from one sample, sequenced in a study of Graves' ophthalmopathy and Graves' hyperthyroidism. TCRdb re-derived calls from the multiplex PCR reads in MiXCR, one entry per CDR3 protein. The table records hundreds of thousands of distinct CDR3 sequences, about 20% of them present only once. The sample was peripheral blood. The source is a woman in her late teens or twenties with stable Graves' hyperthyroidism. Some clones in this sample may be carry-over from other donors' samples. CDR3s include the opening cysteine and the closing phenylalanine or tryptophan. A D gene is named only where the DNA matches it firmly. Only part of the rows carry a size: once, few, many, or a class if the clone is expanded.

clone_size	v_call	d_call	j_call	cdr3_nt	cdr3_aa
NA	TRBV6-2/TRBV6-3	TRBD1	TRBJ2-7	TGTGCCAGCAGTTGGGGACAGTACGAGCAGTACTTC	CASSWGQYEQYF
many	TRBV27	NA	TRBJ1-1	TGTGCCAGCAGTTCCATCCGGACGGTCATGAACACTGAAGCTTTCTTT	CASSSIRTVMNTEAFF
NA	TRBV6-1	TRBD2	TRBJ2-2	TGTGCCAGCAGTGAAGCTAGCGGGAGCACCGGGGAGCTGTTTTTT	CASSEASGSTGELFF
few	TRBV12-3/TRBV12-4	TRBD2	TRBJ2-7	TGTACCAGCATCGAGCCGGGGGGGGATAAGCAGTACTTC	CTSIEPGGDKQYF
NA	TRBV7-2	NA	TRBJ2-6	TGTGCCAGCAGCAGATCGACCTCTGGGGCCAACGTCCTGACTTTC	CASSRSTSGANVLTF
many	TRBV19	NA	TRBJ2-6	TGTGCCAGCCGGGACAACTACTCTGGGGCCAACGTCCTGACTTTC	CASRDNYSGANVLTF
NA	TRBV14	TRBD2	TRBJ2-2	TGTGCCAGCAGCCTAGGACTAGCGGGAGTACTTTGGGACACCGGGGAGCTGTTTTTT	CASSLGLAGVLWDTGELFF
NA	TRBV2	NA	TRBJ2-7	TGTGCCTGCCGGGGGAGACAGAACTACTACGAGCAGTACTTC	CACRGRQNYYEQYF
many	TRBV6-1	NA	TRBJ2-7	TGTGCCAGCAGTGAAGATCCAGGATTCTCCTACGAGCAGTACTTC	CASSEDPGFSYEQYF
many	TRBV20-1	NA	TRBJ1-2	TGCAGTGCTAGAGGATTGGGACGCAACTATGGCTACACCTTC	CSARGLGRNYGYTF
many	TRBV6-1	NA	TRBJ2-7	TGTGCCAGCAGGGACGAAAATCTCTCCTACGAGCAGTACTTC	CASRDENLSYEQYF
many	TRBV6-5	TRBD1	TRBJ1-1	TGTGCCAGCATAAGGGACAGGGGGAACACTGAAGCTTTCTTT	CASIRDRGNTEAFF
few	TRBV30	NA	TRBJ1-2	TGTGCCTGGAGTGGATTCGAAACCGGGACATTCGGCTACACCTTC	CAWSGFETGTFGYTF
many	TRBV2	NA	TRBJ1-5	TGTGCCAGCAGTGAAGTCGGGGGGCTGGGTAATCAGCCCCAGCATTTT	CASSEVGGLGNQPQHF
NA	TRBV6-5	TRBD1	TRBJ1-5	TGTGCCAGCAGTTACTCGAGGGACAGGGGGACTCAGCCCCAGCATTTT	CASSYSRDRGTQPQHF
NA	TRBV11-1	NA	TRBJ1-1	TGTGCCAGCAGCAAACAAGATGAAGCTTTCTTT	CASSKQDEAFF
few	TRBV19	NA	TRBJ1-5	TGTGCCAGTAGTATGGCAGGGCCCTATAGCAATCAGCCCCAGCATTTT	CASSMAGPYSNQPQHF
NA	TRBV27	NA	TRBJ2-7	TGTGCCAGCGGAGTACGTGGGGAGCAGTACTTC	CASGVRGEQYF
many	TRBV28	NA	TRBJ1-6	TGTGCCAGCATCCCGCCAGTTCCCTCGAATTCACCCCTCCACTTT	CASIPPVPSNSPLHF
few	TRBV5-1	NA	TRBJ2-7	TGCGCCAGCAGCTTGGCTCCAGACCCACGGGCCGAGCAGTACTTC	CASSLAPDPRAEQYF
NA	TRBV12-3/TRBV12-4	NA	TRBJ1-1	TGTGCCAGCACAAACGGGGGGACTGAAGCTTTCTTT	CASTNGGTEAFF
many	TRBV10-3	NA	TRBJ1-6	TGTGCCATCCGGGACCGGTTTGAATCACCCCTCCACTTT	CAIRDRFESPLHF
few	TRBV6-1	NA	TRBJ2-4	TGTGCCAGCAGCCCTAGGGTGGGGCTTTTCGCCAAAAACATTCAGTACTTC	CASSPRVGLFAKNIQYF
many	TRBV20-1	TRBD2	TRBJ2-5	TGCAGTGCTAGACTAGCGGGGGGTGTGGGAGAGACCCAGTACTTC	CSARLAGGVGETQYF
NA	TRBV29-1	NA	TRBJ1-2	TGCAGCGTTGCTCAACAGGGCGGCTATGGCTACACCTTC	CSVAQQGGYGYTF
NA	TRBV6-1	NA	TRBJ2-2	TGTGCCAGCAGTGCCCACACAGGTGGCGGGGAGCTGTTTTTT	CASSAHTGGGELFF
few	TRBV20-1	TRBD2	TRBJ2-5	TGCAGTGCTCAGGACTTGGCGGGGGGGGAAGTTGAGACCCAGTACTTC	CSAQDLAGGEVETQYF
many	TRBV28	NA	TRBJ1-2	TGTGCCAGCAGTTCGGTACAGGCTCTATGGGGCTACACCTTC	CASSSVQALWGYTF
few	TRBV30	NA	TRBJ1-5	TGTGCCTGGAGTGTAATGGGAGGTATTAGCAATCAGCCCCAGCATTTT	CAWSVMGGISNQPQHF
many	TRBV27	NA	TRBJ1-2	TGTGCCAGCAGTCTGTTGTATGGGGAAGGTGGCTACACCTTC	CASSLLYGEGGYTF
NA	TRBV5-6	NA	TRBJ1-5	TGTGCCAGCAGCTTGAGTCGGGACGGGGGATATCAGCCCCAGCATTTT	CASSLSRDGGYQPQHF
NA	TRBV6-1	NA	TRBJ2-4	TGTGCCAGCAAGGGAAAAAACATTCAGTACTTC	CASKGKNIQYF
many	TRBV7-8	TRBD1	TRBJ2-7	TGTGCCAGCAGCTTGCTACCGGGACAGATCTCCTACGAGCAGTACTTC	CASSLLPGQISYEQYF